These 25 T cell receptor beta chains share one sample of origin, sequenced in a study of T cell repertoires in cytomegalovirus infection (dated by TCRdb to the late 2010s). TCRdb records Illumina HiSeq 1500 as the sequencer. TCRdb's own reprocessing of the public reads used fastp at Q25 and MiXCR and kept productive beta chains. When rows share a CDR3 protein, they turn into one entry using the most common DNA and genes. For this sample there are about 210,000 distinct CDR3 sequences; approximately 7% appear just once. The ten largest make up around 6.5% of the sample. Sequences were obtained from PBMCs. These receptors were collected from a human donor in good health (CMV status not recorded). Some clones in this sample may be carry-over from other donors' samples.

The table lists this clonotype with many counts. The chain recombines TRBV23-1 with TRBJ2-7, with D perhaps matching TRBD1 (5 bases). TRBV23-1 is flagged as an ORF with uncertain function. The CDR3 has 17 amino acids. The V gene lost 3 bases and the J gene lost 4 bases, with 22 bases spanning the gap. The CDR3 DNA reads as TGCGCCAGCAGTCACCCTCGGTCAGGGCCCTGCTGGTACGAGCAGTACTTC. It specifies CASSHPRSGPCWYEQYF.

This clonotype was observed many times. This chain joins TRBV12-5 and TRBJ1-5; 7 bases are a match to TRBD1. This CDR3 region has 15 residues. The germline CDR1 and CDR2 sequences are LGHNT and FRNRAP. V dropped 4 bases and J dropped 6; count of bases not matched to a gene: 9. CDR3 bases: TGTGCTAGTGGTTCCCGACAGGGCCCTCTTCAGCCCCAGCATTTT. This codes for CASGSRQGPLQPQHF.

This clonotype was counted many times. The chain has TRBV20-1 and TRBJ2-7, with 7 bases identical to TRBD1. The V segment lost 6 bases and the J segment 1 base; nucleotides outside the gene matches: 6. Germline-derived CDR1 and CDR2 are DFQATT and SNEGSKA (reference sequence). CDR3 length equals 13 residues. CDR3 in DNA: TGCAGTGCCTCGGGACAGAGTTCCTACGAGCAGTACTTC. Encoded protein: CSASGQSSYEQYF.

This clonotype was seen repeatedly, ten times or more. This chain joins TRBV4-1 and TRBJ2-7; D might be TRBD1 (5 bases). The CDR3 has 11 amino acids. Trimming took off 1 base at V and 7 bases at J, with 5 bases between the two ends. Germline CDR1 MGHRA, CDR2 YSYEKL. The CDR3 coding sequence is TGCGCCAGCAGCCAAGGACAGGAGCAGTACTTC. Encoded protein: CASSQGQEQYF.

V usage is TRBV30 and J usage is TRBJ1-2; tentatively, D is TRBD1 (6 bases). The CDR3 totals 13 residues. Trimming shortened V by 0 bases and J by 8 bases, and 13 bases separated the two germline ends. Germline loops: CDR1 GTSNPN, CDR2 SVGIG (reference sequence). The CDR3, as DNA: TGTGCCTGGAGTGTAGGGGGGGCAGGCGGCTACACCTTC. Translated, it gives CAWSVGGAGGYTF.

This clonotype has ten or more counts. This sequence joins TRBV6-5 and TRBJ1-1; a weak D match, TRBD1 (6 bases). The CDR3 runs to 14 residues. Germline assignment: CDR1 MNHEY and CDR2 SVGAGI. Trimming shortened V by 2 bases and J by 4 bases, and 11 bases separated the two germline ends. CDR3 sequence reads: CASSYDRYGTEAFF. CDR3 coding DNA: TGTGCCAGCAGTTACGACAGGTACGGCACTGAAGCTTTCTTT.

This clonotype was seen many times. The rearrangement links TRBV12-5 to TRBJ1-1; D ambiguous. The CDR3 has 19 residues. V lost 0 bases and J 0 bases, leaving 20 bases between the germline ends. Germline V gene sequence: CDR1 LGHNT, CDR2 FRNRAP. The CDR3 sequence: CASGLVPDGEAMLNTEAFF. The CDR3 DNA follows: TGTGCTAGTGGTTTGGTACCGGACGGGGAGGCCATGTTGAACACTGAAGCTTTCTTT.

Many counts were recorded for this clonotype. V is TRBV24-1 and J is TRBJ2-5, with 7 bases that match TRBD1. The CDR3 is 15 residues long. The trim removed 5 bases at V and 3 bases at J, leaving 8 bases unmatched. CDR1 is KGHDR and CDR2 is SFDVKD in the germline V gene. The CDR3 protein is CATSGIRDSKETQYF. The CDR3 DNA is TGTGCCACCAGTGGTATCCGGGACAGTAAAGAGACCCAGTACTTC.

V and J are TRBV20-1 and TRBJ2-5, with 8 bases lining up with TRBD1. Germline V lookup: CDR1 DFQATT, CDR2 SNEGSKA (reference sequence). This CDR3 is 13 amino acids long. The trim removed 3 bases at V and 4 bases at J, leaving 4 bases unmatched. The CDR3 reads CSARGRGRETQYF. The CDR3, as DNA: TGCAGTGCTAGGGGCAGGGGGCGAGAGACCCAGTACTTC.

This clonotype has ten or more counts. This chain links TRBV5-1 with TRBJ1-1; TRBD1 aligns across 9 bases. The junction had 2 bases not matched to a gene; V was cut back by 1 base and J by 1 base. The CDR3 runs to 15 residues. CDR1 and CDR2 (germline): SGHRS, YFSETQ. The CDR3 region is CASSLHRGPNTEAFF. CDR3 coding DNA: TGCGCCAGCAGCTTGCACAGGGGGCCGAACACTGAAGCTTTCTTT.

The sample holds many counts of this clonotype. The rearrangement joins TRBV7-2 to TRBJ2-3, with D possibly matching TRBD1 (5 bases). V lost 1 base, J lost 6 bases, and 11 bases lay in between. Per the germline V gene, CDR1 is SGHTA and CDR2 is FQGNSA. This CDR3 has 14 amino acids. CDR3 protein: CASSLVTGQDTQYF. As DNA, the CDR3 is TGTGCCAGCAGCTTAGTCACAGGTCAGGATACGCAGTATTTT.

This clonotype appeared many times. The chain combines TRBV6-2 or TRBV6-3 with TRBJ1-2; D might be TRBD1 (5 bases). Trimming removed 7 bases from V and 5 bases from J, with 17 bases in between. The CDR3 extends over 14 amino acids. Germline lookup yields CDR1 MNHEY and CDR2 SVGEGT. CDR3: CASTNGAAAYGYTF. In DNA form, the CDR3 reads TGTGCCAGCACCAACGGGGCAGCTGCTTATGGCTACACCTTC.

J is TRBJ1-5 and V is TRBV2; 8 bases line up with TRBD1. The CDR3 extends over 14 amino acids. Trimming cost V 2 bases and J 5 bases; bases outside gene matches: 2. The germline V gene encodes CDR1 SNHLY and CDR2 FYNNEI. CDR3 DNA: TGTGCCAGCAGTGAACGGACAGGGTATCAGCCCCAGCATTTT. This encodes CASSERTGYQPQHF.

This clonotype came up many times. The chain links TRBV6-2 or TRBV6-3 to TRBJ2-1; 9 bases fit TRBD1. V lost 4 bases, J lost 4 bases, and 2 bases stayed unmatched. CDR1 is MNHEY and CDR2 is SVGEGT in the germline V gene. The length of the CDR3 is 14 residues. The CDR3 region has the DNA TGTGCCAGCAGTTGGGACAGGGAGTACAATGAGCAGTTCTTC. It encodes CASSWDREYNEQFF.

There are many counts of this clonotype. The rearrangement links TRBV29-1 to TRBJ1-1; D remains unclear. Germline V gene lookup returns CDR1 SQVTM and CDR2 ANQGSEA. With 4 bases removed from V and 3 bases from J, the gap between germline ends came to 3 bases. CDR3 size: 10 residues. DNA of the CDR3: TGCAGCGTTGGGCACACTGAAGCTTTCTTT. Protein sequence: CSVGHTEAFF.

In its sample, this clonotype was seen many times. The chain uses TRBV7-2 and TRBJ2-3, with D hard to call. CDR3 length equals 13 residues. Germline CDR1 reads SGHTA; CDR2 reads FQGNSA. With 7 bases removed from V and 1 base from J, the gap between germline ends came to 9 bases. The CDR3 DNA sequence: TGTGCCAGCATGCTTAGGCGCACAGATACGCAGTATTTT. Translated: CASMLRRTDTQYF. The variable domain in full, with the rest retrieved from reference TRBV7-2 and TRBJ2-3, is GAGVSQSPSNKVTEKGKDVELRCDPISGHTALYWYRQSLGQGLEFLIYFQGNSAPDKSGLPSDRFSAERTGGSVSTLTIQRTQQEDSAVYLCASMLRRTDTQYFGPGTRLTVL.

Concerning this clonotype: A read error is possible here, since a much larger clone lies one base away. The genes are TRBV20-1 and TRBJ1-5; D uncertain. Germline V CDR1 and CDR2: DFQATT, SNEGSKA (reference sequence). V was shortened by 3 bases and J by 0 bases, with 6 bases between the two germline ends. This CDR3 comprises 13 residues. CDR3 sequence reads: CSARGNSNQPQHF. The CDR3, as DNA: TGCAGTGCTAGGGGGAATAGCAATCAGCCCCAGCATTTT.

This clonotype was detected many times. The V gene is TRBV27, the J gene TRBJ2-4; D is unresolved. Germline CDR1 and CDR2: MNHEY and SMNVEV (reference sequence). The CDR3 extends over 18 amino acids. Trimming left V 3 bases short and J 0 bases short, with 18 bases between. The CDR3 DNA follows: TGTGCCAGCAGTTTCCGGGTGTCCCATAATGGAGCCAAAAACATTCAGTACTTC. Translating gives CASSFRVSHNGAKNIQYF.

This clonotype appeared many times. The CDR3 here is CASSFYNSPLHF. Here the CDR3 DNA reads TGTGCCAGCAGCTTCTATAATTCACCCCTCCACTTT. The V and J genes are TRBV27 and TRBJ1-6; D not certain. Germline V gene data show CDR1 as MNHEY and CDR2 as SMNVEV (reference sequence). CDR3 length: 12 amino acids. The V end was cut by 6 bases, the J end by 3 bases, with 3 bases between.

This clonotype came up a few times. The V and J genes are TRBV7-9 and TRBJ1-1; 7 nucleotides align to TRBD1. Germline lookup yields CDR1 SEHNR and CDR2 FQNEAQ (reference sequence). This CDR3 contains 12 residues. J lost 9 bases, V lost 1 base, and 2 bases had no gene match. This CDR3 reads CASSLGQGQAFF. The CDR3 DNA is TGTGCCAGCAGCTTAGGACAGGGTCAAGCTTTCTTT.

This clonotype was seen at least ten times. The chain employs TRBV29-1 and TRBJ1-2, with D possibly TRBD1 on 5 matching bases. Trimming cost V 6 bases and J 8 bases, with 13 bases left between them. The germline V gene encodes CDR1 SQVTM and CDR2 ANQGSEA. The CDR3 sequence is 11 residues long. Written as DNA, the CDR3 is TGCAGCGTGGCTCAGGGTGGCGGCTACACCTTC. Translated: CSVAQGGGYTF.

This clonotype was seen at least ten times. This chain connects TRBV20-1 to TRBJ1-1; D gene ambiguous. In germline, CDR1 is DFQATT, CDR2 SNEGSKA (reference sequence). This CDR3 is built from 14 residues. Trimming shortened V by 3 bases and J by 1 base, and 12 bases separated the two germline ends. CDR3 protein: CSASVPGSNTEAFF. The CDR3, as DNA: TGCAGTGCTAGTGTCCCAGGATCGAACACTGAAGCTTTCTTT.

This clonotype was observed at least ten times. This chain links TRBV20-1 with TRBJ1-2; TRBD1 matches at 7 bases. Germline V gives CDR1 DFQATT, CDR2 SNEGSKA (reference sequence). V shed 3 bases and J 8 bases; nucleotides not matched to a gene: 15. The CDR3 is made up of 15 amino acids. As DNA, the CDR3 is TGCAGTGCTAGTTTCGCGATGGCAGGGGGTAGGGGCTACACCTTC. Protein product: CSASFAMAGGRGYTF.

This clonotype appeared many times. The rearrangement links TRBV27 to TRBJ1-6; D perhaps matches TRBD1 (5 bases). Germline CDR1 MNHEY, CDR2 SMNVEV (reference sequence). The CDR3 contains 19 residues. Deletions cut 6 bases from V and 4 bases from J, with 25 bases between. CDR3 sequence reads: CASRPTAGPGRPYNSPLHF. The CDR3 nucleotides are TGTGCCAGCAGACCCACGGCGGGTCCGGGACGGCCGTATAATTCACCCCTCCACTTT.

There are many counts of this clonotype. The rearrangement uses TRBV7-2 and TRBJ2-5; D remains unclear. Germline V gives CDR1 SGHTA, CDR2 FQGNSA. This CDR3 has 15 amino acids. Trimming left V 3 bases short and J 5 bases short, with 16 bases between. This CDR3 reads CASSFGPSIPETQYF. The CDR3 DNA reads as TGTGCCAGCAGCTTCGGTCCCTCTATTCCGGAGACCCAGTACTTC.